This T cell receptor (beta chain) was obtained from a study of early T cells in non-severe SARS-CoV-2 infection. About the study: Investigators sequenced bulk RNA drawn from unsorted whole blood, and chains remained unpaired. General observations from the study: VDJdb matching skewed toward anti-spike CD8 responses, missing private and CD4 specificities.

With regard to this clonotype: Its specificity is not known.

Germline V lookup: CDR1 SGHVS, CDR2 FQNEAQ. The CDR3 has 15 residues. Trimming at V came to 5 bases and at J to 5 bases, leaving 8 bases not matched to a gene. Attachment of unique molecular identifiers to individual cDNA molecules was performed. From the 5' RACE reads, TCRdb called clonotypes with MiXCR, one entry per CDR3 protein. There are 30,000 to 45,000 distinct CDR3 sequences in the sample; around 5% occur only once, and roughly 30% lies in the top ten. The V gene is TRBV7-8, the J gene TRBJ2-3; 9 bases are shared with TRBD2. The sample consisted of whole blood. This receptor was obtained from an adult who was a healthcare worker with PCR-confirmed SARS-CoV-2 infection or an uninfected control (not recorded which). The CDR3 DNA is TGTGCCAGCAGCGTAAGACTAGCGGAGGGAGATACGCAGTATTTT. Translating gives CASSVRLAEGDTQYF.